This passage covers 12 T cell receptor beta chains from one sample sequenced in a study of T cell repertoires in cytomegalovirus infection. Their antigen targets remain unknown. TCRdb used MiXCR to reprocess the reads, holding one entry per CDR3 protein. This table has roughly 700,000 distinct CDR3 sequences, approximately 33% appearing once. Sample: cultured PBMCs, taken from culture after CMV antigen stimulation. These receptors were collected from a human donor in good health (CMV status not recorded). Some clones in this sample may be carry-over from other donors' samples.

V usage is TRBV5-1 and J usage is TRBJ2-7; 9 nucleotides align to TRBD1. Germline trimming cut 4 bases from V and 6 bases from J; bases unmatched to any gene: 5. The germline gives CDR1 SGHRS, CDR2 YFSETQ. This CDR3 region has 13 residues. The CDR3 DNA sequence: TGCGCCAGCAGCGGGGACAGGGTAAGCGAGCAGTACTTC. Residues: CASSGDRVSEQYF.

The chain links TRBV4-1 to TRBJ1-1; 8 bases agree with TRBD1. Germline CDR1 and CDR2: MGHRA and YSYEKL. The ends lost 2 bases at V and 1 base at J; junction bases unmatched: 6. This CDR3 has 16 amino acids. Here the CDR3 DNA reads TGCGCCAGCAGCCAATTACTTACAGGGGGGAACACTGAAGCTTTCTTT. It yields the protein CASSQLLTGGNTEAFF.

This clonotype came up many times. This chain uses TRBV7-2 with TRBJ2-1, with TRBD2 matching over 8 bases. The CDR3 is 16 residues long. V was clipped by 1 base and J by 3 bases; unmatched bases: 5. Germline-derived CDR1 and CDR2 are SGHTA and FQGNSA. In DNA, the CDR3 is TGTGCCAGCAGCTTAGGTGCGGGAGGAAGCTACAATGAGCAGTTCTTC. This sequence encodes CASSLGAGGSYNEQFF. Drawing the rest from reference TRBV7-2 and TRBJ2-1, the complete variable domain is GAGVSQSPSNKVTEKGKDVELRCDPISGHTALYWYRQSLGQGLEFLIYFQGNSAPDKSGLPSDRFSAERTGGSVSTLTIQRTQQEDSAVYLCASSLGAGGSYNEQFFGPGTRLTVL.

This clonotype was found a few times. V usage is TRBV28 and J usage is TRBJ1-1, with TRBD1 as a possible D gene (5 bases). V lost 6 bases to trimming and J lost 4 bases, with 15 bases between them. Looked up from germline, CDR1 is MDHEN and CDR2 is SYDVKM. CDR3 length: 14 residues. CDR3 amino acids: CASRVTAGGTEAFF. The CDR3 DNA follows: TGTGCCAGCAGAGTCACCGCGGGGGGCACTGAAGCTTTCTTT.

In its sample, this clonotype was seen a few times. This rearrangement joins TRBV7-6 to TRBJ1-1; D unresolved. This CDR3 has 12 amino acids. V shed 9 bases and J shed 1 base, with 9 bases lying between them. Germline values: CDR1 SGHVS, CDR2 FNYEAQ. The CDR3 nucleotides are TGTGCCAGTACCCGCGAGAACACTGAAGCTTTCTTT. Residues: CASTRENTEAFF.

CDR3 protein: CASSQDPPGGWDTEAFF. CDR3 DNA: TGCGCCAGCAGCCAAGACCCGCCGGGGGGTTGGGACACTGAAGCTTTCTTT. The V and J genes are TRBV4-3 and TRBJ1-1; D perhaps matches TRBD1 (5 bases). Trimming stripped 0 bases from V and 3 bases from J, with 17 bases between. The CDR3 loop spans 17 amino acids. Germline V CDR1 and CDR2: LGHNA, YSLEER.

There are many counts of this clonotype. J is TRBJ1-6 and V is TRBV11-3, with D maybe TRBD1 (6 bases). CDR1 and CDR2 from the germline V gene are SGHNT and YENEEA. CDR3 length: 16 residues. Trimming removed 5 bases from V and 10 bases from J, with 21 bases in between. CDR3 protein: CASSPQGGFWSSPLHF. The DNA of the CDR3 is TGTGCCAGCAGCCCCCAAGGGGGTTTCTGGTCCTCACCCCTCCACTTT.

This clonotype was found a few times. The chain couples TRBV12-3 or TRBV12-4 to TRBJ2-3; D may correspond to TRBD1 or TRBD2 (6 bases each). This CDR3 spans 15 amino acids. Between the trimmed V and J ends, which lost 8 bases and 2 bases, there was a span of 17 bases. The CDR3 reads CASREGGFNTDTQYF. Here the CDR3 DNA reads TGTGCCAGCCGGGAAGGGGGGTTCAACACAGATACGCAGTATTTT.

V gene TRBV7-9 combines with J gene TRBJ1-5, with D possibly being TRBD1 (6 bases). The germline gives CDR1 SEHNR, CDR2 FQNEAQ (reference sequence). The CDR3 covers 13 residues. Deletions cut 6 bases from V and 5 bases from J, with 11 bases between. The CDR3 region is CASRGGLDQPQHF. Here the CDR3 DNA reads TGTGCCAGCAGAGGGGGTCTCGATCAGCCCCAGCATTTT.

This clonotype was observed a handful of times. The chain is built from TRBV27 and TRBJ1-3; possibly TRBD1 for D (5 bases). This CDR3 contains 15 residues. Germline assignment: CDR1 MNHEY and CDR2 SMNVEV (reference sequence). Trimming took 3 bases from V and 2 from J, leaving 11 bases between them. CDR3 region: CASSFKGSPGNTIYF. The CDR3 region has the DNA TGTGCCAGCAGTTTTAAGGGGTCCCCTGGAAACACCATATATTTT.

The V call is TRBV18, the J call TRBJ2-1; D possibly corresponds to TRBD2 (6 bases). The CDR3 has 14 amino acids. The V gene's germline CDR1 is KGHSH and CDR2 LQKENI. V was cut by 3 bases and J by 5 bases, with 11 bases left in between. The DNA for the CDR3 is TGTGCCAGCTCACCGGGTAGCGGTAACAATGAGCAGTTCTTC. Its protein is CASSPGSGNNEQFF.

This chain links TRBV7-2 with TRBJ2-3, with 10 nucleotides matching TRBD2. CDR1 and CDR2 from the germline V gene are SGHTA and FQGNSA. The CDR3 extends over 16 amino acids. J was trimmed by 0 bases and V by 3 bases; bases with no gene match: 3. In DNA, the CDR3 is TGTGCCAGCAGCTTCCAGACTAGCGGGAGCACAGATACGCAGTATTTT. This codes for CASSFQTSGSTDTQYF.